The rows below give T cell receptor beta chains drawn from one sample of a study of blood T cell repertoires in COVID-19. TCRdb's copy holds only in-frame clones and misses some; the assay was immunoSEQ multiplex PCR. Here the sample spans some 200,000 clones, about 88% being singletons. The specimen was peripheral blood. The receptors were sampled from a man in his 70s with acute or convalescent COVID-19. The CDR3 runs from the conserved cysteine through the conserved F or W. The D gene is left open where the match is weak. Rows may omit the clone size; those that give it use once, few, many or a size class.

>TRBD2|16|TRBV3-1/TRBV3-2|TRBJ2-2|NA
TGTGCCAGCAGCTTTCGGACTAGCGGTACCACCGGGGAGCTGTTTTTT
CASSFRTSGTTGELFF
>TRBD2|19|TRBV6-9|TRBJ2-7|NA
TGTGCCAGCAATCCTCACCTCAAGTGGACTAGCGGGAGCTCCTACGAGCAGTACTTC
CASNPHLKWTSGSSYEQYF
>NA|15|TRBV5-1|TRBJ2-2|NA
TGCGCCAGCAGCCAACAGGGTGAAAGCACCGGGGAGCTGTTTTTT
CASSQQGESTGELFF
>NA|14|TRBV7-9|TRBJ1-1|NA
TGTGCCAGCACCTTGGGACAAGTTAACACTGAAGCTTTCTTT
CASTLGQVNTEAFF
>NA|14|TRBV6-2/TRBV6-3|TRBJ1-5|NA
TGTGCCAGCAGTTACTACAGGCTAGATCAGCCCCAGCATTTT
CASSYYRLDQPQHF
>NA|17|TRBV5-1|TRBJ1-5|NA
TGCGCCAGCAGCTTAGGAGACAGCATTTATAGCAATCAGCCCCAGCATTTT
CASSLGDSIYSNQPQHF
>NA|16|TRBV3-1/TRBV3-2|TRBJ2-1|NA
TGTGCCAGCAGGTCGGGACAACTCGTATCCTACAATGAGCAGTTCTTC
CASRSGQLVSYNEQFF
>NA|16|TRBV9|TRBJ2-2|NA
TGTGCCAGCAGCGGCGGTGGAGGGCACGGCACCGGGGAGCTGTTTTTT
CASSGGGGHGTGELFF
>NA|13|TRBV28|TRBJ1-1|once
TGTGCCAGCAGTTTAAACGGACAAACTGAAGCTTTCTTT
CASSLNGQTEAFF
>TRBD1|14|TRBV9|TRBJ2-7|NA
TGTGCCAGCAGCGTAGGGGACAGGGCTTACGAGCAGTACTTC
CASSVGDRAYEQYF
>NA|15|TRBV6-2/TRBV6-3|TRBJ2-3|NA
TGTGCCAGCAGTTATAACAGGCCTACCACAGATACGCAGTATTTT
CASSYNRPTTDTQYF
>NA|13|TRBV7-3|TRBJ1-5|NA
TGTGCCAGCAGCTTATCTGGCAATCAGCCCCAGCATTTT
CASSLSGNQPQHF
>NA|17|TRBV4-2|TRBJ2-3|NA
TGTGCCAGCAGCCGAGATCCACAGGGAGCTAGCACAGATACGCAGTATTTT
CASSRDPQGASTDTQYF
>TRBD1|15|TRBV30|TRBJ2-5|NA
TGTGCCTGGGGGGGACACAGGGGGAAATTAGAGACCCAGTACTTC
CAWGGHRGKLETQYF
>TRBD2|15|TRBV7-2|TRBJ2-7|once
TGTGCCAGCAGCTTAAATCCAAGCGGGATGGGGGAGCAGTACTTC
CASSLNPSGMGEQYF
>TRBD1|14|TRBV6-5|TRBJ2-1|NA
TGTGCCAGCTCCCGGACAGGGGTCTACAATGAGCAGTTCTTC
CASSRTGVYNEQFF
>TRBD2|13|TRBV7-3|TRBJ2-3|NA
TGTGCCAGCAGCAGCGGGAGAACAGATACGCAGTATTTT
CASSSGRTDTQYF
>TRBD2|16|TRBV7-6|TRBJ2-1|NA
TGTGCCAGCAGCTTAGCACTAGCGGGAGGGTACAATGAGCAGTTCTTC
CASSLALAGGYNEQFF
>NA|13|TRBV5-6|TRBJ1-6|NA
TGTGCCAGCAGCTTGGCCCTTAATTCACCCCTCCACTTT
CASSLALNSPLHF
>NA|15|TRBV7-8|TRBJ1-4|NA
TGTGCCAGCAGCTCCCTGCAGAGCTCGGGAGAAAAACTGTTTTTT
CASSSLQSSGEKLFF
>TRBD1|16|TRBV6-5|TRBJ1-2|NA
TGTGCCAGCAGTTACTCAATACAGGGGGCTCTAAGAGGCTACACCTTC
CASSYSIQGALRGYTF
>NA|15|TRBV28|TRBJ1-5|once
TGTGCCAGCAGTTCACGTACTAAGAGGTATCAGCCCCAGCATTTT
CASSSRTKRYQPQHF
>TRBD2|16|TRBV11-3|TRBJ2-5|NA
TGTGCCAGCAGCTTAGATGTAGCGGGAGAATCAGAGACCCAGTACTTC
CASSLDVAGESETQYF
>TRBD1|17|TRBV30|TRBJ1-3|NA
TGTGCCTGGAGGTCAATGGGATTACAGGGGAGAGGAAACACCATATATTTT
CAWRSMGLQGRGNTIYF
>NA|12|TRBV29-1|TRBJ1-1|NA
TGCAGCGTTGACTTTTTAACAGGGTTAGCTTTCTTT
CSVDFLTGLAFF
>TRBD2|15|TRBV19|TRBJ2-7|NA
TGTGCCAGTAGTGCCCAATTAGCGGGTAACGGCGAGCAGTACTTC
CASSAQLAGNGEQYF
>NA|14|TRBV14|TRBJ1-2|NA
TGTGCCAGCAGCCAAGAGCTACAGGTCTATGGCTACACCTTC
CASSQELQVYGYTF
>TRBD2|17|TRBV29-1|TRBJ2-3|few
TGCAGCGTTGAATCCGGACTAGCGGGACTCGGGGCAGATACGCAGTATTTT
CSVESGLAGLGADTQYF
>NA|15|TRBV3-1/TRBV3-2|TRBJ2-7|once
TGTGCCAGCAGCCCGCAAAGCGGTCCCCTCTACGAGCAGTACTTC
CASSPQSGPLYEQYF
>TRBD1|18|TRBV2|TRBJ2-7|NA
TGTGCCAGCAGTCGTCTAGCCGGGACAGGGGGTTTCCCATACGAGCAGTACTTC
CASSRLAGTGGFPYEQYF
>TRBD2|16|TRBV27|TRBJ2-2|NA
TGTGCAGGCGGACTAGCGGGAGGGCTGAACACCGGGGAGCTGTTTTTT
CAGGLAGGLNTGELFF
>NA|16|TRBV3-1/TRBV3-2|TRBJ2-2|NA
TGTGCCAGCAGCCTTACTAGGGGGTCCGTCACCGGGGAGCTGTTTTTT
CASSLTRGSVTGELFF
>NA|17|TRBV23-1|TRBJ1-4|once
TGCGCCAGCAGTCATCCTAATAACCGCTGCTCTAATGAAAAACTGTTTTTT
CASSHPNNRCSNEKLFF
>TRBD1|14|TRBV6-5|TRBJ1-4|NA
TGTGCCAGCGGCGGGACAGGGGGTAGTGAAAAACTGTTTTTT
CASGGTGGSEKLFF
>TRBD2|18|TRBV4-2|TRBJ2-3|NA
TGTGCCAGCAGCCAAGTAACTAGCGGGAGGGCCTGGGCAGATACGCAGTATTTT
CASSQVTSGRAWADTQYF
>TRBD2|17|TRBV14|TRBJ2-7|NA
TGTGCCAGCAGCCAATTCGGTGGTGCGGGAGGGCTCTACGAGCAGTACTTC
CASSQFGGAGGLYEQYF
>TRBD1|14|TRBV7-2|TRBJ1-1|NA
TGTGCCAGCAGCTTATTCAGGGGGGATACTGAAGCTTTCTTT
CASSLFRGDTEAFF
>NA|15|TRBV5-1|TRBJ2-7|NA
TGCGCCAGCAAACCGCTGCCGACAGGCTCCTACGAGCAGTACTTC
CASKPLPTGSYEQYF
>NA|12|TRBV5-4|TRBJ2-5|NA
TGTGCCAGCAATCAGTACCAAGAGACCCAGTACTTC
CASNQYQETQYF
>NA|15|TRBV7-6|TRBJ2-2|NA
TGTGCCAGCAGCCCTCATTCGGGAAACACCGGGGAGCTGTTTTTT
CASSPHSGNTGELFF
>TRBD1|18|TRBV2|TRBJ1-5|NA
TGTGCCAGCAGTGAAGCAATCCCAGGGGGCGCGGGCAATCAGCCCCAGCATTTT
CASSEAIPGGAGNQPQHF
>NA|14|TRBV3-1/TRBV3-2|TRBJ2-3|NA
TGTGCCAGCAGCCGTTCAGGGGGCACAGATACGCAGTATTTT
CASSRSGGTDTQYF
>TRBD2|15|TRBV29-1|TRBJ2-7|NA
TGCAGCGTGGGGGGGGTAGCGGGAGCTCTCTACGAGCAGTACTTC
CSVGGVAGALYEQYF
>NA|15|TRBV9|TRBJ1-1|once
TGTGCCAGCAGCGTACAGGGTCAGGGGAACACTGAAGCTTTCTTT
CASSVQGQGNTEAFF
>NA|14|TRBV7-6|TRBJ1-3|NA
TGTGCCAGCAGTCTAGCCGACTCTGGAAACACCATATATTTT
CASSLADSGNTIYF
>NA|14|TRBV7-2|TRBJ2-3|NA
TGTGCCAGCAGCTTAGGGACTTCTGCGGATACGCAGTATTTT
CASSLGTSADTQYF